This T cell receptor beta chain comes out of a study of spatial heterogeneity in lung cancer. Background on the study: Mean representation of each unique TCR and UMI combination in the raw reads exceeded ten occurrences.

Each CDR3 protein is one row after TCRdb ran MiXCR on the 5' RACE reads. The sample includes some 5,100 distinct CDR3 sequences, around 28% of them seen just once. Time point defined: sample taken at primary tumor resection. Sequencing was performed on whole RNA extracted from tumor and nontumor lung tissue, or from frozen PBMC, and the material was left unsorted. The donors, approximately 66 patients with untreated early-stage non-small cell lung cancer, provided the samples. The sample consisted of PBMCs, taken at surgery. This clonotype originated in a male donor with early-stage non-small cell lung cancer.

The CDR3 sequence is CASSLGPYNEQFF. In nucleotides, the CDR3 is TGTGCCAGCAGCTTGGGTCCTTACAATGAGCAGTTCTTC. The chain links TRBV5-4 to TRBJ2-1; no clear D. CDR1 is SGHNT and CDR2 is YYREEE in the germline V gene (reference sequence). V lost 0 bases to trimming and J lost 4 bases, with 5 bases between them. This CDR3 has 13 amino acids.